Here is one T cell receptor (beta chain) with its context. The antigen is not known. Germline CDR1 and CDR2: LNHDA and SQIVND (reference sequence). V shed 7 bases and J shed 4 bases, with 10 bases lying between them. The CDR3 has 12 residues. This record belongs to a study of identical twins. Findings and limits, study-wide: The analysis was cross-sectional rather than longitudinal within donors.

MiXCR, run by TCRdb on the 5' RACE reads, gives a single entry per CDR3 protein. The sample has approximately 300,000 distinct CDR3 sequences; roughly 9% are singletons. These data were likewise used in another study, on yellow fever vaccine responses in identical twins.

Sample: CD8+ T cells sorted from blood. V gene TRBV19 combines with J gene TRBJ1-2; weak D call: TRBD1 (6 bases). The source is a woman between 18 and 30 years old in good health. The CDR3 reads CASKTGTYGYTF. CDR3 sequence (DNA): TGTGCCAGTAAAACAGGGACCTATGGCTACACCTTC.